This T cell receptor beta chain was identified during a study of blood T cell repertoires in COVID-19. Whole-study context: From T cells, B-cell-depleted T cells, or PBMCs came the material, which was cDNA or gDNA.

This CDR3 has 17 amino acids. Trimming cost V 1 base and J 2 bases; bases outside gene matches: 9. Looked up from germline, CDR1 is SGHTS and CDR2 is YDEGEE. Across under 25 US areas, participants ranged in age from about 18 to 100 years. In the source study's methods: Researchers report that nucleated cell counts were estimated from reference gene primer amplification. Measured with immunoSEQ multiplex PCR; TCRdb has only the in-frame clones, and not every one. The V and J calls and clone size are taken from that table; D and trimming were inferred from the DNA. The sample carries about 280,000 clones, 90% recorded once.

The specimen sequenced was PBMCs or T cells enriched from blood (not recorded which). The TCR originated in a woman aged 18-35 years with acute COVID-19. This chain links TRBV5-8 with TRBJ2-7; 10 bases line up with TRBD2. CDR3 in amino acids: CASSLTFRAGGPYEQYF. The CDR3 DNA reads TGTGCCAGCAGCTTGACATTTCGAGCGGGAGGGCCCTACGAGCAGTACTTC.